This T cell receptor beta chain was retrieved from a study of vaccination and CD4 T cells after COVID-19. On the study more broadly: Participants received two doses of either BNT162b2 or mRNA-1273 vaccine. The authors exposed cells to overlapping spike peptides derived from SARS-CoV-2, HCoV-NL63, HCoV-OC43 and HCoV-229E.

Treatment reported: approximately nine-day PBMC culture with coronavirus spike peptide pools or control peptides (ViraFEST assay). As regards this clonotype: Its antigen is as yet unknown.

Cultured CD4+ T cell DNA was sequenced using the Oncomine TCR Beta short-read assay. MiXCR, run by TCRdb on the PCR reads, gives a single entry per CDR3 protein. Among 8,500 to 14,000 distinct CDR3 sequences listed, roughly three fifths were seen once. The CDR3 loop spans 16 amino acids. Germline V CDR1 and CDR2: MDHEN, SYDVKM. V was clipped by 5 bases and J by 2 bases; unmatched bases: 10. The V gene is TRBV28, the J gene TRBJ2-5; 8 bases line up with TRBD1. This clonotype originated in a human donor who had recovered from COVID-19. The sample consisted of CD4+ T cells from blood, cultured in vitro. DNA of the CDR3: TGTGCCAGCAGTCCCCGGGACAGGAGAAAACAAGAGACCCAGTACTTC. Translation: CASSPRDRRKQETQYF.